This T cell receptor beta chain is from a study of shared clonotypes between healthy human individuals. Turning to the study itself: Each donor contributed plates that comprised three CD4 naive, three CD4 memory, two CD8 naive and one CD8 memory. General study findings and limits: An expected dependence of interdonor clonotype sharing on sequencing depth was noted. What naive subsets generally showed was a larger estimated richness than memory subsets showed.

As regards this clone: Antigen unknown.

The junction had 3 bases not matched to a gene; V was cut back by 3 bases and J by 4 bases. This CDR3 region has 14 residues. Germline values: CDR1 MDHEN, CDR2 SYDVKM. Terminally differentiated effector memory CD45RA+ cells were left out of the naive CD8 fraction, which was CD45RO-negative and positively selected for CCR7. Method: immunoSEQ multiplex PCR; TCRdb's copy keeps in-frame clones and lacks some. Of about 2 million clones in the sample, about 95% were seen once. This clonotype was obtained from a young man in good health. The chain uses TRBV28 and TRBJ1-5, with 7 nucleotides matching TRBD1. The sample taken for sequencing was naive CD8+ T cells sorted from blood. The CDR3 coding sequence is TGTGCCAGCAGTTTCGACAGGGTTAATCAGCCCCAGCATTTT. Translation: CASSFDRVNQPQHF.